This T cell receptor beta chain derives from a study of T cells in localized non-small cell lung cancer. The V segment lost 4 bases and the J segment 1 base; nucleotides outside the gene matches: 5. There are 15 residues in the CDR3. CDR1 and CDR2 from the germline V gene are SGHRS and YFSETQ. Assay used: immunoSEQ multiplex PCR; TCRdb lists only in-frame clones, some missing. The table shows around 24,000 clones, with 87% occurring only once. The clonotype was recovered from a male donor at least 60 years old with stage I squamous cell lung carcinoma. Sequenced material: peripheral blood, taken before any cancer treatment. The V gene is TRBV5-1, the J gene TRBJ2-3, with 8 bases identical to TRBD1. CDR3 bases: TGCGCCAGCAGCCCTTTGACAGGGGGCACAGATACGCAGTATTTT. Its translation is CASSPLTGGTDTQYF. Full variable domain (rest looked up from reference TRBV5-1 and TRBJ2-3): KAGVTQTPRYLIKTRGQQVTLSCSPISGHRSVSWYQQTPGQGLQFLFEYFSETQRNKGNFPGRFSGRQFSNSRSEMNVSTLELGDSALYLCASSPLTGGTDTQYFGPGTRLTVL.